The 25 T cell receptor beta chains in this list originate from one sample, sequenced in a study of blood T cells in healthy people across ages. Through a sample-barcoded 5' primer and a J-beta primer mix, a second PCR was run for roughly 6 to 12 cycles. Using its own MiXCR run on the 5' RACE reads, TCRdb lists one record per CDR3 protein. Among about 1.4 million distinct CDR3 sequences listed, approximately 60% were seen once. The sequencing sample was made of blood. The receptors here all came from a man aged 18 to 29 in good health.

J is TRBJ2-3 and V is TRBV29-1; D may be TRBD1 or TRBD2 (5 bases each). The CDR3 runs 14 residues. V was cut by 1 base and J by 2 bases, with 10 bases left in between. Looked up from germline, CDR1 is SQVTM and CDR2 is ANQGSEA. CDR3 bases: TGCAGCGTTGAAGCGGGGCCTATCACAGATACGCAGTATTTT. This gives the protein CSVEAGPITDTQYF.

This clonotype was detected only once. This chain joins TRBV20-1 and TRBJ2-3, with a weak D call TRBD2 (6 bases). This CDR3 spans 13 amino acids. Germline lookup yields CDR1 DFQATT and CDR2 SNEGSKA (reference sequence). The V end lost 6 bases, the J end lost 2 bases, and 12 bases lay between the germline ends. The DNA of the CDR3 is TGCAGTGCGGAATGGACTATCACAGATACGCAGTATTTT. Translation gives CSAEWTITDTQYF.

CDR3 sequence: CASSQGVGGGQPQHF. The CDR3 nucleotides read TGCGCCAGCAGCCAAGGAGTAGGGGGGGGTCAGCCCCAGCATTTT. V is TRBV4-3 and J is TRBJ1-5; possible D gene TRBD1, 6 bases. This CDR3 region has 15 residues. Germline assignment: CDR1 LGHNA and CDR2 YSLEER. V was clipped by 1 base and J by 6 bases, with 13 bases between them.

As regards this clonotype: The likely explanation is a read error, given a far larger clone one base away. The chain links TRBV7-8 to TRBJ2-5; perhaps TRBD1 as D (6 bases). The J call may be mistaken, given a closer DNA end match to TRBJ2-1. This CDR3 has 12 residues. The germline gives CDR1 SGHVS, CDR2 FQNEAQ. The CDR3 here is CASSPRGETQFF. DNA for the CDR3: TGTGCCAGCAGCCCCAGGGGAGAGACCCAGTTCTTC.

CDR3 protein: CASSQEVATGELFF. The CDR3, as DNA: TGCGCCAGCAGCCAAGAGGTGGCCACCGGGGAGCTGTTTTTT. The chain is built from TRBV4-3 and TRBJ2-2; D is undetermined. Trimming removed 0 bases at V and 4 bases at J, with 6 bases between. The CDR3 totals 14 residues. Per germline, CDR1 LGHNA and CDR2 YSLEER.

This clonotype has at least ten counts. V is TRBV5-1 and J is TRBJ1-6; D is unclear. The CDR3 runs to 13 residues. Trimming cost V 2 bases and J 8 bases, with 8 bases left between them. Germline-derived CDR1 and CDR2 are SGHRS and YFSETQ. CDR3 coding DNA: TGCGCCAGCAGCTTCGGTGAAGATTCACCCCTCCACTTT. It yields the protein CASSFGEDSPLHF.

A few counts support this clonotype. V gene TRBV30 combines with J gene TRBJ1-1; 10 bases agree with TRBD1. V dropped 6 bases and J dropped 5; count of bases not matched to a gene: 3. The CDR3 contains 12 residues. Per germline, CDR1 GTSNPN and CDR2 SVGIG (reference sequence). The CDR3 DNA reads TGTGCCTGCGGACAGGGGGTTACTGAAGCTTTCTTT. Its translation is CACGQGVTEAFF. Using reference TRBV30 and TRBJ1-1 for the parts outside the CDR3, the full variable domain is SQTIHQWPATLVQPVGSPLSLECTVEGTSNPNLYWYRQAAGRGLQLLFYSVGIGQISSEVPQNLSASRPQDRQFILSSKKLLLSDSGFYLCACGQGVTEAFFGQGTRLTVV.

The chain recombines TRBV28 with TRBJ2-5; D is unresolved. TRBJ2-7 matches the DNA end more closely, so the J call is doubtful. The germline V gene encodes CDR1 MDHEN and CDR2 SYDVKM. CDR3 length: 13 residues. Here the CDR3 reads CASRNPLGSEQYF. In DNA form, the CDR3 reads TGTGCCAGCAGGAACCCACTGGGGTCCGAGCAGTACTTC.

The rearrangement uses TRBV12-3 or TRBV12-4 and TRBJ2-1; D call uncertain. This CDR3 spans 13 amino acids. Between the trimmed V and J ends, which lost 7 bases and 6 bases, there was a span of 13 bases. The CDR3 protein is CASTDRATNEQFF. The CDR3 DNA reads TGTGCCAGCACCGACCGGGCGACCAATGAGCAGTTCTTC.

This clonotype was seen a few times. The chain links TRBV29-1 to TRBJ1-1, with D perhaps TRBD1 (5 bases). The CDR3 covers 13 residues. Germline values: CDR1 SQVTM, CDR2 ANQGSEA. V lost 4 bases and J lost 0, with 9 bases in between. This CDR3 reads CSVGGLLNTEAFF. The CDR3 DNA reads as TGCAGCGTTGGGGGACTCCTGAACACTGAAGCTTTCTTT.

Of note for this clonotype: Given a much more abundant clone one base away, this may be a read error. This chain connects TRBV21-1 to TRBJ1-1. TRBV21-1 is marked as a pseudogene. The CDR3 runs 15 residues. CDR3 region: CVSSKTGGPSPEAFF. CDR3 DNA: TGTGTCAGCAGCAAAACGGGAGGGCCGAGCCCTGAAGCTTTCTTT.

V gene TRBV11-2 combines with J gene TRBJ2-1, with 9 positions matching TRBD1. V shed 5 bases, J shed 12 bases, and the junction held 14 bases outside the gene matches. This CDR3 is 15 amino acids long. Germline CDR1 SGHAT, CDR2 FQNNGV. The CDR3 sequence is CASSRTGGSVGGQFF. CDR3 coding DNA: TGTGCCAGCAGCCGTACAGGGGGCTCAGTAGGTGGGCAGTTCTTC.

The rearrangement uses TRBV20-1 and TRBJ2-1; D remains ambiguous. V dropped 0 bases and J dropped 10 bases, with 7 bases sitting between them. Per the germline V gene, CDR1 is DFQATT and CDR2 is SNEGSKA (reference sequence). CDR3 length: 11 residues. CDR3 region: CSARDLGEQFF. CDR3 coding DNA: TGCAGTGCTAGAGATCTGGGGGAGCAGTTCTTC.

The chain carries TRBV7-9 and TRBJ2-3, with D perhaps TRBD1 or TRBD2 (5 bases each). Germline CDR1 is SEHNR and CDR2 is FQNEAQ (reference sequence). Trimming stripped 10 bases from V and 0 bases from J, with 8 bases between. The CDR3 is 12 amino acids. In DNA form, the CDR3 reads TGTGCCACATGGGACAGCACAGATACGCAGTATTTT. This codes for CATWDSTDTQYF.

The CDR3 DNA reads as TGCAGTGCGGCCGTGGATTACAATGAGCAGTTCTTC. Its translation: CSAAVDYNEQFF. The chain employs TRBV20-1 and TRBJ2-1; D remains ambiguous. There are 12 residues in the CDR3. Germline CDR1 is DFQATT and CDR2 is SNEGSKA (reference sequence). V was trimmed by 6 bases and J by 4 bases, leaving 10 bases between them.

The V gene is TRBV6-1, the J gene TRBJ1-5, with a weak D call TRBD1 (6 bases). The CDR3 spans 15 residues. Germline V CDR1 and CDR2: MNHNS, SASEGT. V lost 4 bases to trimming and J lost 2 bases, with 12 bases between them. In nucleotides, the CDR3 is TGTGCCAGCAGTGTACAGGGTGTGGGCAATCAGCCCCAGCATTTT. This gives the protein CASSVQGVGNQPQHF.

The chain carries TRBV9 and TRBJ2-1, with D possibly TRBD1 on 5 matching bases. The CDR3 sequence is 15 residues long. Germline-derived CDR1 and CDR2 are SGDLS and YYNGEE. The V gene lost 1 base and the J gene lost 0 bases, with 8 bases spanning the gap. In nucleotides, the CDR3 is TGTGCCAGCAGCGTACAGGACACCTCCTACAATGAGCAGTTCTTC. As protein: CASSVQDTSYNEQFF.

This chain uses TRBV14 with TRBJ1-2, with a tentative D call TRBD1 (5 bases). Germline loops: CDR1 SGHDN, CDR2 FVKESK. V gave up 4 bases and J gave up 4 bases, with 10 bases separating them. The CDR3 has 13 amino acids. The CDR3: CASSRRDVYGYTF. The CDR3 nucleotides read TGTGCCAGCAGCCGCAGGGATGTCTATGGCTACACCTTC.

The chain recombines TRBV7-2 with TRBJ2-3; perhaps TRBD1 as D (5 bases). V lost 5 bases, J lost 2 bases, and 11 bases lay in between. There are 14 residues in the CDR3. The V gene's germline CDR1 is SGHTA and CDR2 FQGNSA. The CDR3 here is CASSHPGHTDTQYF. Written as DNA, the CDR3 is TGTGCCAGCAGCCACCCCGGACACACAGATACGCAGTATTTT.

Only one count was recorded for this clonotype. One end of the junction fails to match germline, which may point to a read error. The gene calls are TRBV7-2 and TRBJ2-3, with TRBD1 matching 8 bases. The germline V gene encodes CDR1 SGHTA and CDR2 FQGNSA. The CDR3 loop spans 15 amino acids. CDR3 in DNA: TGTGCCAGCAGCTTATACAGGGGGAGCACAGATATGCAGTATTTT. Encoded protein: CASSLYRGSTDMQYF.

This clonotype was observed a single time. The chain carries TRBV12-3 or TRBV12-4 and TRBJ2-7, with 12 bases identical to TRBD2. The CDR3 is made up of 17 amino acids. The J segment lost 0 bases and the V segment lost 9 bases, leaving 12 bases of the junction unmatched. CDR3 residues: CARAPCTSGRTSYEQYF. CDR3 nucleotide sequence: TGTGCCAGGGCCCCTTGTACTAGCGGGAGGACCTCCTACGAGCAGTACTTC.

The chain is built from TRBV7-8 and TRBJ1-2; a weak D match, TRBD1 (5 bases). Per germline, CDR1 SGHVS and CDR2 FQNEAQ. Trimming shortened V by 0 bases and J by 4 bases, and 15 bases separated the two germline ends. The CDR3 contains 16 residues. The chain's CDR3 is CASSLARFGARYGYTF. DNA for the CDR3: TGTGCCAGCAGCTTAGCTCGATTTGGGGCACGCTATGGCTACACCTTC.

The chain recombines TRBV4-2 with TRBJ2-1; 13 nucleotides match TRBD2. The CDR3 has 20 amino acids. V shed 0 bases and J 4 bases; nucleotides not matched to a gene: 12. CDR1 and CDR2 from the germline V gene are LGHNA and YNFKEQ. The CDR3: CASSQDFETSGRFVYNEQFF. The DNA of the CDR3 is TGTGCCAGCAGCCAAGATTTCGAGACTAGCGGGAGGTTTGTGTACAATGAGCAGTTCTTC.

The CDR3 bases are TGCAGTGCTAGTACAGTCGCTCGGAAAAATGAGCAGTTCTTC. Encoded protein: CSASTVARKNEQFF. The J gene is TRBJ2-1, the V gene TRBV20-1; D gene uncertain. V lost 3 bases and J 7 bases, leaving 16 bases between the germline ends. Germline CDR1 DFQATT, CDR2 SNEGSKA (reference sequence). CDR3 length: 14 residues.

This clonotype occurred a few times. In DNA, the CDR3 is TGCAGTGCCGGCACTCCAGGACTAGCGGTCGGTGAGGTTCAGTACTTC. It translates to CSAGTPGLAVGEVQYF. The chain is built from TRBV20-1 and TRBJ2-4, with 10 bases identical to TRBD2. Germline V lookup: CDR1 DFQATT, CDR2 SNEGSKA (reference sequence). The CDR3 has 16 residues. The V segment lost 6 bases and the J segment 11 bases; nucleotides outside the gene matches: 19.